These T cell receptor beta chains were read from a single sample in a study of blood T cell repertoires in COVID-19. Clones were sequenced by immunoSEQ multiplex PCR, and TCRdb holds only the in-frame ones, with some missing. The table records some 500,000 clones, roughly 89% of them present only once. The sequenced sample consisted of peripheral blood. The receptor source for this set is a woman between 50 and 59 years old with COVID-19, enrolled during active disease. Each CDR3 is given with its conserved first and last residue. A D gene is named only where the DNA matches it firmly. Clone size appears in some rows only: once, few, many, or a class for an expanded clone.

V gene,clone size,D gene,J gene,CDR3 DNA,CDR3 protein
TRBV7-9,NA,TRBD1,TRBJ2-7,TGTGCCAGCAGCTTGTTGGGACAGGGATCGTGGGAGCAGTACTTC,CASSLLGQGSWEQYF
TRBV9,NA,TRBD2,TRBJ2-3,TGTGCCAGCAGCGAGGCGGGGGGGCTAGATACGCAGTATTTT,CASSEAGGLDTQYF
TRBV19,NA,NA,TRBJ1-5,TGTGCCAGTAGTATAGGAAGGACTGCAGATCAGCCCCAGCATTTT,CASSIGRTADQPQHF
TRBV5-1,NA,NA,TRBJ2-7,TGCGCCAGCAGCTTGAATACAGGTCTAGCCTACGAGCAGTACTTC,CASSLNTGLAYEQYF
TRBV12-3/TRBV12-4,NA,NA,TRBJ2-1,TGTGCCAGCACCCGGGTTAGAGCCGGTGAGCAGTTCTTC,CASTRVRAGEQFF
TRBV27,NA,TRBD1,TRBJ1-6,TGTGCCAGCAGTTCGACAGGGGGAGGTTTTAATTCACCCCTCCACTTT,CASSSTGGGFNSPLHF
TRBV4-1,NA,TRBD2,TRBJ2-2,TGCGCCAGCAGCCAAGCGACCGAGGCTAGCGGCCTTGACTGGCTGTTTTTT,CASSQATEASGLDWLFF
TRBV30,NA,NA,TRBJ1-1,TGTGCCTGGAGTCCCTACAGAAAGGCAGCTTTCTTT,CAWSPYRKAAFF
TRBV19,few,TRBD1,TRBJ1-1,TGTGCCAGTAGTATGCTCGGGGGACAGAGGAACACTGAAGCTTTCTTT,CASSMLGGQRNTEAFF
TRBV28,NA,NA,TRBJ1-1,TGTGCCAGCGTCTTACAGGGGAACACTGAAGCTTTCTTT,CASVLQGNTEAFF
TRBV2,few,NA,TRBJ1-2,TGTGCCAGTGAGGCCAACTATGGCTACACCTTC,CASEANYGYTF
TRBV5-6,NA,NA,TRBJ2-3,TGTGCCAGCAGCTCGTCACCGGGGGGCCTAAGCACAGATACGCAGTATTTT,CASSSSPGGLSTDTQYF
TRBV5-1,NA,TRBD1,TRBJ1-3,TGCGCCAGCAGCTTGGTGTCTCAGGGGGCAGGGGACACCATATATTTT,CASSLVSQGAGDTIYF
TRBV19,NA,NA,TRBJ1-3,TGTGCCAGTAGTATCGGGGAGTCTGGAAACACCATATATTTT,CASSIGESGNTIYF
TRBV5-1,NA,NA,TRBJ1-1,TGCGCCAGCAGCTTGGCATCAGGGTCCGAAGCTTTCTTT,CASSLASGSEAFF
TRBV7-9,once,TRBD2,TRBJ2-3,TGTGCCAGCAGCTTTAGCGGGGGGACAGATACGCAGTATTTT,CASSFSGGTDTQYF
TRBV5-4,NA,NA,TRBJ2-3,TGTGCCAGCAGCTCAGAACTACCAGAGTCATCCGGTACGCAGTATTTT,CASSSELPESSGTQYF
TRBV30,NA,TRBD1,TRBJ2-3,TGTGCCTGGAGAGGGACAGGGGGCGAGTTGGATACGCAGTATTTT,CAWRGTGGELDTQYF
TRBV14,NA,NA,TRBJ2-7,TGTGCCAGCAGCCAAGATAGCAGAGCCTCCTACGAGCAGTACTTC,CASSQDSRASYEQYF
TRBV6-2/TRBV6-3,NA,NA,TRBJ1-4,TGTGCCAGCAGTCCCAATCCGGACAGAACGAATGAAAAACTGTTTTTT,CASSPNPDRTNEKLFF
TRBV20-1,NA,NA,TRBJ2-3,TGCAGTGCTAGTTCCCTTCAGGGGATAGCAGATACGCAGTATTTT,CSASSLQGIADTQYF
TRBV9,NA,NA,TRBJ2-7,TGTGCCAGCAGCGGGTCCGGGACATTTTACGAGCAGTACTTC,CASSGSGTFYEQYF
TRBV21-1,once,NA,TRBJ1-2,TGTGCCAGCCTTCGGAGAACTAACTATGGCTACACCTTC,CASLRRTNYGYTF
TRBV7-6,NA,NA,TRBJ1-3,TGTGCCAGCAGCTTATACCTGGACAGCTCTGGAAACACCATATATTTT,CASSLYLDSSGNTIYF
TRBV4-1,NA,NA,TRBJ2-1,TGCGCCAGCAGCCAAGATCGGCTCGGTGGACAGACGAAAGAATGGTTCTTC,CASSQDRLGGQTKEWFF
TRBV6-5,NA,NA,TRBJ1-1,TGTGCCAGCTCCACGCGGCTGAACACTGAAGCTTTCTTT,CASSTRLNTEAFF
TRBV28,NA,NA,TRBJ2-7,TGTGCCAGCAGCTCGATCTTCAGGGTGCACGAGCAGTACTTC,CASSSIFRVHEQYF
TRBV9,NA,NA,TRBJ1-2,TGTGCCAGCAGCGGGCAGCTATCATTACTACAAGGCGGCTACACCTTC,CASSGQLSLLQGGYTF
TRBV3-1/TRBV3-2,NA,NA,TRBJ1-2,TGTGCCAGCAGCCAAAGTCAGGGTAGGCAATATGGCTACACCTTC,CASSQSQGRQYGYTF
TRBV30,NA,NA,TRBJ1-1,TGTGCCCGTTCGAGGGAACAGAACACTGAAGCTTTCTTT,CARSREQNTEAFF
TRBV5-1,NA,NA,TRBJ1-3,TGCGCCAGCAGCCTAGGACAAGGAAACACCATATATTTT,CASSLGQGNTIYF
TRBV2,NA,NA,TRBJ2-3,TGTGCCAGCAGTGTCGGACAGTCATGGGATACGCAGTATTTT,CASSVGQSWDTQYF
TRBV30,NA,NA,TRBJ1-3,TGTGCCTGGAGTGTAGAGGGCTCTGGAAACACCATATATTTT,CAWSVEGSGNTIYF
TRBV25-1,NA,NA,TRBJ1-3,TGTGCCACCAGAGGAACAGCCAAAAACACCATATATTTT,CATRGTAKNTIYF
TRBV7-9,few,NA,TRBJ1-1,TGTGCCAGCAGCTCCTCGGGTGGAAATGAAGCTTTCTTT,CASSSSGGNEAFF
TRBV3-1/TRBV3-2,NA,NA,TRBJ2-7,TGTGCCAGCAGAAAAAGGCAGGGTGGCTCCTACGAGCAGTACTTC,CASRKRQGGSYEQYF
TRBV6-5,NA,TRBD1,TRBJ1-5,TGTGCCAGCAGTCGACAGGGTTCACATCAGCCCCAGCATTTT,CASSRQGSHQPQHF
TRBV5-6,NA,NA,TRBJ1-1,TGTGCCAGCAGCTTGGGGGTCGTCCTAGGTTTGAACACTGAAGCTTTCTTT,CASSLGVVLGLNTEAFF
TRBV30,NA,NA,TRBJ1-3,TGTGCCTGGAGTGTAGATAGTGGAAACACCATATATTTT,CAWSVDSGNTIYF
TRBV6-5,NA,TRBD2,TRBJ2-3,TGTGCCAGCAGCCCCGGGGGAGGGGCCCTGGGTACGCAGTATTTT,CASSPGGGALGTQYF
TRBV10-2,NA,NA,TRBJ1-3,TGCGCCAGCAGTGAGTCGACCGCGCGGAACACCATATATTTT,CASSESTARNTIYF
TRBV5-4,NA,NA,TRBJ1-4,TGTGCCAGCAGCTCCGACAGGGAAAAACTGTTTTTT,CASSSDREKLFF
TRBV9,once,NA,TRBJ1-2,TGTGCCAGCAGCGCCGCCAGGGGACCACCCTATGGCTACACCTTC,CASSAARGPPYGYTF
TRBV3-1/TRBV3-2,NA,NA,TRBJ1-3,TGTGCCAGCAGCCAGTCCTACTCTGGAAACACCATATATTTT,CASSQSYSGNTIYF
TRBV6-6,NA,NA,TRBJ1-1,TGTGCCAGCAGTAAAGACGGGGGGGCTGAAGCTTTCTTT,CASSKDGGAEAFF
TRBV5-1,NA,NA,TRBJ2-2,TGCGCCAGCAGCGAGCCCGACAGTTCGAACACCGGGGAGCTGTTTTTT,CASSEPDSSNTGELFF
TRBV24-1,NA,NA,TRBJ1-2,TGTGCCACCAGTGATGCAGGCTATGGCTACACCTTC,CATSDAGYGYTF
TRBV19,NA,NA,TRBJ1-4,TGTGCCAGTAGTATAGTTGGCCCGCCTAATGAAAAACTGTTTTTT,CASSIVGPPNEKLFF
TRBV9,NA,NA,TRBJ1-1,TGTGCCAGCGGGGAGGGGCCGCGAGCTTTCTTT,CASGEGPRAFF
TRBV7-9,NA,NA,TRBJ1-1,TGTGCCAGCAGCCCGCCGGACAGGAACACTGAAGCTTTCTTT,CASSPPDRNTEAFF